These T cell receptor beta chains were read from a single sample in a study of T cells in Graves' hyperthyroidism and ophthalmopathy. TCRdb independently ran MiXCR on the multiplex PCR reads; one entry per CDR3 protein. Of over 300,000 distinct CDR3 sequences listed, 11% to 15% are singletons. Source material: blood. The source is an older woman with Graves' hyperthyroidism. Each CDR3 is given without its conserved first and last residue.

CDR3 protein: ASSLIGTYTEAF; V gene: TRBV27
CDR3 protein: ASSLRGARQPQH; V gene: TRBV7-2
CDR3 protein: SGTDRYYEQY; V gene: TRBV29-1
CDR3 protein: ASGQSGYNEQF; V gene: TRBV3-1
CDR3 protein: ASRRQANTGELF; V gene: TRBV12-3/TRBV12-4
CDR3 protein: ASTPTGQVSNQPQH; V gene: TRBV19
CDR3 protein: ASSNFHGLAGDEQY; V gene: TRBV9
CDR3 protein: SARGLAANYNEQF; V gene: TRBV20-1
CDR3 protein: ASRGLAEPTGELF; V gene: TRBV5-1
CDR3 protein: ASSTSDNEQF; V gene: TRBV13
CDR3 protein: ASSFGRFTDTQY; V gene: TRBV5-1
CDR3 protein: ASSRPGTLLNEQF; V gene: TRBV12-3/TRBV12-4
CDR3 protein: SARVEGTETQY; V gene: TRBV20-1
CDR3 protein: ASYSVNYGYT; V gene: TRBV28
CDR3 protein: ASSTGTEQETQY; V gene: TRBV2
CDR3 protein: ASSGSGGRYNEQF; V gene: TRBV2
CDR3 protein: ASSFRLLAGGHEQF; V gene: TRBV28
CDR3 protein: ATSRGLTLYNEQF; V gene: TRBV15
CDR3 protein: ASSPTTNRPIGPWRGLNNEQF; V gene: TRBV27
CDR3 protein: ASSLFGPGETQY; V gene: TRBV28
CDR3 protein: SARGRSYEQY; V gene: TRBV20-1
CDR3 protein: SADNRDETAYEQY; V gene: TRBV20-1
CDR3 protein: ASSLDASNQPQH; V gene: TRBV5-1
CDR3 protein: ASSLETDNEQF; V gene: TRBV12-3/TRBV12-4
CDR3 protein: AWGTISGIRETQY; V gene: TRBV30
CDR3 protein: ASTWTANSPLH; V gene: TRBV28
CDR3 protein: ASSERALEQY; V gene: TRBV6-1
CDR3 protein: ASSRGQARETQY; V gene: TRBV28
CDR3 protein: ASSLSLSNTGELF; V gene: TRBV5-1
CDR3 protein: ASSLASGNNQPQH; V gene: TRBV7-4
CDR3 protein: ASSSTREGNNEQF; V gene: TRBV5-4
CDR3 protein: SARDVGATTEAF; V gene: TRBV20-1
CDR3 protein: AWRLTASSYNEQF; V gene: TRBV30
CDR3 protein: ASSSQGGDTEAF; V gene: TRBV5-1
CDR3 protein: ASSIGRKGNQPQH; V gene: TRBV11-2
CDR3 protein: ATGTSGRLNTGELF; V gene: TRBV24-1
CDR3 protein: ASSSRRYSYNEQF; V gene: TRBV12-3/TRBV12-4
CDR3 protein: ASTPSPDSSYNEQF; V gene: TRBV5-1
CDR3 protein: ASRAYPGTDYSNQPQH; V gene: TRBV25-1
CDR3 protein: ATSDGPPPQPQH; V gene: TRBV24-1
CDR3 protein: SVGSGDFPYEQY; V gene: TRBV29-1
CDR3 protein: SASYGGTSGSTQY; V gene: TRBV20-1
CDR3 protein: SAGTLGHEKLF; V gene: TRBV20-1
CDR3 protein: SAPAIVGNEQF; V gene: TRBV20-1
CDR3 protein: ASSQEGVDGTQY; V gene: TRBV4-2
CDR3 protein: ASSPDRGLAGANVLT; V gene: TRBV2